The 15 T cell receptor beta chains presented below share a single source sample, sequenced in a study of regulatory T cells in long-lasting Graves disease. Assembly of TCR beta libraries relied on iRepertoire HTBI primers together with Arm-PCR of CDR3 regions. A single record per CDR3 protein comes from TCRdb applying MiXCR to the multiplex PCR reads. This sample has over 450,000 distinct CDR3 sequences, with 20% to 25% found just once. Regarding time point: persistent/refractory GD, antithyroid drugs over 5 years with positive TRAb. From PBMCs, RNA was extracted and then used to make the TCR library. This sample comprised peripheral blood mononuclear cells (PBMCs), obtained when the disease was refractory, from a patient treated with antithyroid drugs. Receptor source: a female donor with Graves disease.

This clonotype was recorded at least ten times. V is TRBV6-1 and J is TRBJ1-1; a weak D match, TRBD1 (6 bases). The CDR3 is 14 amino acids. Trimming stripped 7 bases from V and 4 bases from J, with 16 bases between. CDR1 MNHNS and CDR2 SASEGT come from the germline V gene. CDR3 in amino acids: CASTLMEGGTEAFF. DNA for the CDR3: TGTGCCAGCACCCTCATGGAAGGGGGCACTGAAGCTTTCTTT.

This clonotype was found many times. The genes are TRBV10-1 and TRBJ1-6; D is unresolved. The CDR3 has 13 residues. Per germline, CDR1 WNHNN and CDR2 SYGVQD (reference sequence). V shed 0 bases and J shed 8 bases, with 5 bases lying between them. The DNA for the CDR3 is TGCGCCAGCAGTGAGTCCGGGTATTCACCCCTCCACTTT. Its translation: CASSESGYSPLHF.

This chain links TRBV7-9 with TRBJ1-2; D unclear. The CDR3 covers 14 residues. Trimming stripped 1 base from V and 0 bases from J, with 6 bases between. CDR1 and CDR2 from the germline V gene are SEHNR and FQNEAQ (reference sequence). CDR3 sequence (DNA): TGTGCCAGCAGCTTAGGGGAACCTAACTATGGCTACACCTTC. Protein: CASSLGEPNYGYTF.

To note about this clonotype: A read error is possible here, since a much larger clone lies one base away. This chain joins TRBV5-8 and TRBJ1-3; D is undetermined. Per germline, CDR1 SGHTS and CDR2 YDEGEE. The CDR3 loop spans 14 amino acids. Trimming took off 4 bases at V and 0 bases at J, with 8 bases between the two ends. CDR3 amino acids: CASSRGNSGNTIYF. DNA for the CDR3: TGTGCCAGCAGCCGCGGGAACTCTGGAAACACCATATATTTT.

There are a few counts of this clonotype. The chain carries TRBV29-1 and TRBJ1-1, with D hard to call. CDR1 and CDR2 (germline): SQVTM, ANQGSEA. The CDR3 has 11 amino acids. V lost 4 bases and J lost 8, with 11 bases in between. CDR3 in DNA: TGCAGCGTTGTTGATGGTCCAGAAGCTTTCTTT. Its protein is CSVVDGPEAFF.

This clonotype was seen a few times. The chain recombines TRBV28 with TRBJ2-3; no firm D call. Germline V gives CDR1 MDHEN, CDR2 SYDVKM. This CDR3 has 12 residues. The ends were cut back, 4 bases at V and 3 bases at J, with 5 bases in the middle. The CDR3 spells CASSSNTDTQYF. The CDR3 DNA follows: TGTGCCAGCAGTTCGAATACAGATACGCAGTATTTT.

To note about this clonotype: This sequence may be a read error, since a much larger clone differs from it by one base. The conserved phenylalanine or tryptophan normally closing the CDR3 is absent here, so this likely arose from a read error. The CDR3 loop is CASRAQGAGNTEAFL. The CDR3 bases are TGTGCCAGCAGGGCCCAGGGGGCCGGGAACACTGAAGCTTTCCTT. The rearrangement joins TRBV2 to TRBJ1-1, with 8 bases fitting TRBD1. The CDR3 consists of 15 residues. The junction had 7 bases not matched to a gene; V was cut back by 6 bases and J by 1 base. Germline values: CDR1 SNHLY, CDR2 FYNNEI.

This sequence joins TRBV6-1 and TRBJ2-2, with 8 bases fitting TRBD1. The V gene end was trimmed by 6 bases and the J gene end by 6 bases; junction bases not matched to a gene: 12. The CDR3 length is 16 residues. Germline V gene sequence: CDR1 MNHNS, CDR2 SASEGT. The CDR3 is CASRGDDRGVAGELFF. Here the CDR3 DNA reads TGTGCCAGCAGGGGGGATGACAGGGGCGTCGCCGGGGAGCTGTTTTTT.

This clonotype was observed at least ten times. The V and J genes are TRBV15 and TRBJ1-2; D gene uncertain. Germline CDR1 LNHNV, CDR2 YYDKDF (reference sequence). Trimming stripped 8 bases from V and 6 bases from J, with 16 bases between. The CDR3 consists of 13 residues. This chain's CDR3 is CATSPWRDDGYTF. CDR3 nucleotides: TGTGCCACCTCCCCCTGGAGGGATGATGGCTACACCTTC.

The V gene is TRBV5-1, the J gene TRBJ1-2, with D unclear. CDR1 and CDR2 (germline): SGHRS, YFSETQ. The CDR3 spans 15 residues. Trimming left V 4 bases short and J 0 bases short, with 13 bases between. The CDR3 sequence is CASSPWTAANYGYTF. CDR3 coding DNA: TGCGCCAGCAGCCCTTGGACGGCTGCTAACTATGGCTACACCTTC.

The rearrangement joins TRBV12-3 or TRBV12-4 to TRBJ2-1, with D tentatively TRBD1 (6 bases). V lost 3 bases, J lost 2 bases, and 14 bases lay in between. The CDR3 is 16 amino acids. CDR3 residues: CASSLGTPIPYNEQFF. The DNA for the CDR3 is TGTGCCAGCAGTTTGGGGACACCCATCCCCTACAATGAGCAGTTCTTC.

As to this clonotype: The CDR3 end shows no conserved phenylalanine or tryptophan, and so a read error is likely. The chain uses TRBV28 and TRBJ2-7; D unclear. The V end was cut by 3 bases, the J end by 2 bases, with 11 bases between. The CDR3 contains 14 residues. Germline loops: CDR1 MDHEN, CDR2 SYDVKM. In nucleotides, the CDR3 is TGTGCCAGCAGTTTGGGTCAGGTAACCTACGAGCAGTACTCC. It translates to CASSLGQVTYEQYS.

There are a few counts of this clonotype. This CDR3 is CASSLGAPRDEQYF. CDR3 DNA sequence: TGCGCCAGCAGCTTGGGGGCCCCCAGGGACGAGCAGTACTTC. V usage is TRBV5-1 and J usage is TRBJ2-7, with D possibly being TRBD1 (5 bases). The germline V gene encodes CDR1 SGHRS and CDR2 YFSETQ. This CDR3 has 14 amino acids. The V end was cut by 0 bases, the J end by 5 bases, with 12 bases between.

This chain's CDR3 is CASSSSSGRASNEQFF. CDR3 DNA sequence: TGTGCCAGCAGCTCCTCTAGCGGGAGGGCAAGCAATGAGCAGTTCTTC. V usage is TRBV7-2 and J usage is TRBJ2-1, with TRBD2 identical over 12 bases. J was trimmed by 6 bases and V by 4 bases; bases with no gene match: 7. This CDR3 region has 16 residues. Germline lookup yields CDR1 SGHTA and CDR2 FQGNSA.

At least ten counts were recorded for this clonotype. The chain couples TRBV28 to TRBJ1-2; possible D gene TRBD1, 5 bases. Germline CDR1 MDHEN, CDR2 SYDVKM. The CDR3 consists of 15 residues. The ends were cut back, 1 base at V and 7 bases at J, with 16 bases in the middle. CDR3 loop: CASSLSSDSIRGYTF. In nucleotides, the CDR3 is TGTGCCAGCAGTTTATCCTCTGACAGTATTCGTGGCTACACCTTC.